The rows below give T cell receptor beta chains drawn from one sample of a study of blood T cell repertoires in COVID-19. Sequencing was performed with immunoSEQ multiplex PCR; in TCRdb, only in-frame clones are kept and a portion is missing. The table shows 110,000 to 150,000 clones, with 85% to 90% occurring only once. The sequenced sample consisted of peripheral blood. These receptors originate from a woman aged 60-75 years with active COVID-19. CDR3s include the opening cysteine and the closing phenylalanine or tryptophan. The D gene is left open where the match is weak. The size field is filled for only some rows; it gives once, few, many or a size class.

D,V,J,size,CDR3,DNA
.,TRBV28,TRBJ2-1,few,CASGGGGVRNNEQFF,TGTGCCAGCGGGGGGGGCGGCGTGCGGAACAATGAGCAGTTCTTC
TRBD1,TRBV18,TRBJ2-7,.,CASSPGTVSYEQYF,TGTGCCAGCTCACCAGGGACAGTCTCCTACGAGCAGTACTTC
.,TRBV7-9,TRBJ1-2,.,CASRRGQGSGYTF,TGTGCCAGCAGGCGGGGGCAGGGGAGCGGCTACACCTTC
TRBD1,TRBV6-5,TRBJ2-4,.,CASRRDRVNIQYF,TGTGCCAGCAGACGGGACAGGGTGAACATTCAGTACTTC
.,TRBV5-5,TRBJ1-1,.,CASSWGDTEAFF,TGTGCCAGCAGCTGGGGGGACACTGAAGCTTTCTTT
TRBD1,TRBV6-2/TRBV6-3,TRBJ2-1,.,CASSKTGGGRYEQFF,TGTGCCAGCAGTAAAACAGGGGGCGGGCGGTATGAGCAGTTCTTC
.,TRBV7-8,TRBJ1-2,.,CASSLQGNYGYTF,TGTGCCAGCAGCTTACAGGGAAACTATGGCTACACCTTC
.,TRBV5-1,TRBJ2-7,.,CASSFRDFYEQYF,TGCGCCAGCAGCTTCAGGGACTTCTACGAGCAGTACTTC
TRBD1,TRBV19,TRBJ1-4,.,CASSGQGATNEKLFF,TGTGCCAGTAGTGGACAGGGCGCAACTAATGAAAAACTGTTTTTT
TRBD1,TRBV24-1,TRBJ2-7,.,CATSDTPGQGTYEQYF,TGTGCCACCAGTGATACCCCGGGACAGGGGACCTACGAGCAGTACTTC
.,TRBV19,TRBJ1-5,.,CASSSRRGGNQPQHF,TGTGCCAGTAGTTCGCGGCGGGGCGGCAATCAGCCCCAGCATTTT
.,TRBV20-1,TRBJ2-3,.,CRLAATDTQYF,TGCAGACTAGCAGCCACAGATACGCAGTATTTT
TRBD1,TRBV27,TRBJ2-7,.,CASSHDRDEQYF,TGTGCCAGCAGCCATGACAGGGACGAGCAGTACTTC
TRBD2,TRBV5-1,TRBJ2-1,.,CASSVTGLAGYNEQFF,TGCGCCAGCAGCGTAACAGGACTAGCGGGATATAATGAGCAGTTCTTC
.,TRBV7-3,TRBJ2-3,.,CASSPTGPPDTQYF,TGTGCCAGCAGCCCGACAGGTCCTCCAGATACGCAGTATTTT
.,TRBV30,TRBJ2-4,.,CAWSREVAKNIQYF,TGTGCCTGGAGCAGGGAGGTAGCCAAAAACATTCAGTACTTC
.,TRBV5-4,TRBJ2-7,.,CASSYLGEQYF,TGTGCCAGCAGCTACCTCGGGGAGCAGTACTTC
TRBD2,TRBV2,TRBJ2-2,.,CASVPSGLNTGELFF,TGTGCCAGCGTCCCTAGCGGATTGAACACCGGGGAGCTGTTTTTT
TRBD2,TRBV14,TRBJ2-3,.,CASSQVQQAGFTDTQYF,TGTGCCAGCAGCCAAGTTCAACAAGCGGGATTCACAGATACGCAGTATTTT
.,TRBV7-9,TRBJ1-5,.,CASSLSSLQPQHF,TGTGCCAGCAGCTTATCGTCCCTTCAGCCCCAGCATTTT
.,TRBV7-8,TRBJ2-7,.,CASIPTGRGLSYEQYF,TGTGCCAGCATCCCTACGGGGAGAGGTCTCTCCTACGAGCAGTACTTC
TRBD1,TRBV3-1/TRBV3-2,TRBJ1-1,.,CASSQPGQGSWEAFF,TGTGCCAGCAGTCAACCGGGACAGGGATCCTGGGAAGCTTTCTTT
.,TRBV7-9,TRBJ1-1,.,CASTGWGRVTEAFF,TGTGCCAGCACCGGATGGGGGCGGGTCACTGAAGCTTTCTTT
TRBD1,TRBV28,TRBJ1-5,.,CASRRTGGNQPQHF,TGTGCCAGCAGGCGGACAGGGGGCAATCAGCCCCAGCATTTT
TRBD2,TRBV2,TRBJ2-3,.,CASSGRASGIADTQYF,TGTGCCAGCAGTGGGAGGGCTAGCGGGATAGCAGATACGCAGTATTTT
TRBD2,TRBV28,TRBJ2-2,once,CASTTPSGTITGELFF,TGTGCCAGCACCACTCCTAGCGGCACTATCACCGGGGAGCTGTTTTTT
.,TRBV10-2,TRBJ1-1,once,CASSDMNTEAFF,TGCGCCAGCAGTGATATGAACACTGAAGCTTTCTTT
.,TRBV5-6,TRBJ2-1,.,CASARRGAYNEQFF,TGTGCCAGCGCGAGGCGGGGAGCCTACAATGAGCAGTTCTTC
.,TRBV10-2,TRBJ1-5,.,CASAPLRGGDQPQHF,TGCGCCAGCGCGCCTCTTCGCGGGGGTGACCAGCCCCAGCATTTT
TRBD1,TRBV10-3,TRBJ1-6,once,CATTGVGKLSSPLHF,TGTGCCACCACAGGGGTGGGGAAATTAAGCTCACCCCTCCACTTT
TRBD1,TRBV9,TRBJ1-5,.,CASSRTGQNQPQHF,TGTGCCAGCAGTAGGACAGGACAGAATCAGCCCCAGCATTTT
.,TRBV7-2,TRBJ1-2,.,CASSLGGVYYGYTF,TGTGCCAGCAGCTTAGGCGGGGTCTACTATGGCTACACCTTC
TRBD2,TRBV11-2,TRBJ2-7,.,CASSLARLAGSSYEQYF,TGTGCCAGCAGCTTAGCCCGACTAGCCGGGTCCTCCTACGAGCAGTACTTC
.,TRBV7-9,TRBJ1-2,.,CASSLVARRRYNYGYTF,TGTGCCAGCAGCTTAGTAGCCCGGCGGCGCTATAACTATGGCTACACCTTC
.,TRBV7-6,TRBJ2-3,.,CASSLGHPTDTQYF,TGTGCCAGCAGCTTAGGGCATCCCACAGATACGCAGTATTTT
TRBD2,TRBV18,TRBJ2-3,.,CASSPLLAGSTDTQYF,TGTGCCAGCTCACCCTTACTAGCGGGGAGCACAGATACGCAGTATTTT
.,TRBV11-2,TRBJ2-1,.,CASSPRRIEQFF,TGTGCCAGCAGCCCCAGGAGGATTGAGCAGTTCTTC
TRBD1,TRBV15,TRBJ2-7,.,CATSRDSGTGDYEQYF,TGTGCCACCAGCAGAGATTCGGGGACAGGGGACTACGAGCAGTACTTC
.,TRBV9,TRBJ2-1,once,CASSVGEVSYNEQFF,TGTGCCAGCAGCGTAGGAGAGGTCTCTTACAATGAGCAGTTCTTC
TRBD1,TRBV19,TRBJ2-1,.,CASSTGGSYNEQFF,TGTGCCAGTAGCACAGGGGGGTCCTACAATGAGCAGTTCTTC
TRBD2,TRBV4-3,TRBJ2-1,.,CASSQLAGGPGEQFF,TGCGCCAGCAGCCAACTAGCGGGAGGGCCCGGGGAGCAGTTCTTC
.,TRBV4-1,TRBJ1-6,.,CASSQERQVYNSPLHF,TGCGCCAGCAGCCAAGAAAGGCAGGTCTATAATTCACCCCTCCACTTT
.,TRBV6-6,TRBJ2-7,.,CASPKIEQGPYEQYF,TGTGCCAGTCCGAAGATCGAACAGGGCCCCTACGAGCAGTACTTC
TRBD1,TRBV27,TRBJ2-7,.,CASTSDRGGTYEQYF,TGTGCCAGCACCTCGGACAGGGGGGGGACCTACGAGCAGTACTTC
TRBD2,TRBV24-1,TRBJ2-7,.,CATSKSGRYNHEQYF,TGTGCCACGAGCAAAAGCGGGAGGTATAACCACGAGCAGTACTTC
.,TRBV7-9,TRBJ2-3,.,CASSSRVPDTQYF,TGTGCCAGCAGCTCCCGTGTCCCAGATACGCAGTATTTT
.,TRBV2,TRBJ1-2,.,CASSGGGIYGYTF,TGTGCCAGCAGTGGCGGCGGGATCTATGGCTACACCTTC
.,TRBV2,TRBJ2-5,.,CASSASEETQYF,TGTGCCAGCAGTGCTAGCGAAGAGACCCAGTACTTC
TRBD1,TRBV6-5,TRBJ1-3,.,CASSYRYRGPGNTIYF,TGTGCCAGCAGTTACCGGTACAGGGGGCCTGGAAACACCATATATTTT
TRBD2,TRBV30,TRBJ2-1,.,CAWSVSSGRAYNEQFF,TGTGCCTGGAGTGTATCTAGCGGGAGGGCCTACAATGAGCAGTTCTTC
TRBD1,TRBV6-5,TRBJ2-7,once,CASNPTGGVFEQYF,TGTGCCAGCAACCCGACAGGGGGGGTTTTCGAGCAGTACTTC
.,TRBV7-8,TRBJ2-5,.,CASSLVKTQYF,TGTGCCAGCAGCTTAGTAAAGACCCAGTACTTC
.,TRBV7-2,TRBJ2-3,.,CASSLGAGLPPDTQYF,TGTGCCAGCAGCTTAGGGGCGGGACTGCCGCCAGATACGCAGTATTTT
.,TRBV20-1,TRBJ1-1,few,CSASIREGDTEAFF,TGCAGTGCTAGTATAAGGGAAGGGGACACTGAAGCTTTCTTT
.,TRBV6-2/TRBV6-3,TRBJ2-7,.,CASSYASLVPYEQYF,TGTGCCAGCAGTTACGCGAGCTTAGTCCCCTACGAGCAGTACTTC
.,TRBV14,TRBJ1-3,once,CASSRPRISGNTIYF,TGTGCCAGCAGCCGTCCCAGGATTAGTGGAAACACCATATATTTT
.,TRBV10-3,TRBJ2-1,.,CAISDYPEQFF,TGTGCCATCAGTGACTACCCCGAGCAGTTCTTC
.,TRBV3-1/TRBV3-2,TRBJ1-1,.,CASSQVTSEAFF,TGTGCCAGCAGCCAAGTAACGAGTGAAGCTTTCTTT
.,TRBV11-2,TRBJ1-1,.,CASSFRAYTEAFF,TGTGCCAGCAGCTTCAGGGCCTACACTGAAGCTTTCTTT
TRBD1,TRBV30,TRBJ2-3,.,CAWSVLGGTGGRTDTQYF,TGTGCCTGGAGTGTACTCGGCGGGACAGGGGGCCGCACAGATACGCAGTATTTT